The 17 T cell receptor beta chains presented below share a single source sample, sequenced in a study of human T cells and chemical hapten exposure. Time point of the sample: patch test 1, 2 weeks after DPC sensitization. The treatment denotes: therapeutic diphenylcyclopropenone sensitization with weekly scalp DPC. MiXCR was run by TCRdb on the RACE reads, yielding one entry per CDR3 protein. The table lists fewer than 400,000 distinct CDR3 sequences, 6% to 8.5% of them singletons. The sample was whole blood, taken in connection with sensitization to the hapten diphenylcyclopropenone (DPC). Source of these receptors: a woman aged 18-30 years with alopecia areata. Some clones in this sample may be carry-over from other donors' samples.

This clonotype was counted only a few times. The rearrangement links TRBV6-5 to TRBJ2-1; D is possibly TRBD1 (6 bases). The CDR3 has 14 amino acids. Trimming stripped 5 bases from V and 7 bases from J, with 15 bases between. Germline V gene data show CDR1 as MNHEY and CDR2 as SVGAGI. CDR3 residues: CASSAIRTANEQFF. CDR3 coding DNA: TGTGCCAGCAGTGCTATAAGGACAGCGAATGAGCAGTTCTTC.

The rearrangement uses TRBV15 and TRBJ1-2, with D maybe TRBD1 (6 bases). CDR3 length: 15 residues. V was cut by 4 bases and J by 2 bases, with 14 bases left in between. CDR1 LNHNV and CDR2 YYDKDF come from the germline V gene (reference sequence). The CDR3 loop reads CATSTFGGRNYGYTF. The DNA for the CDR3 is TGTGCCACCAGCACTTTTGGGGGGCGGAACTATGGCTACACCTTC.

This clonotype was counted ten times or more. The genes are TRBV5-4 and TRBJ2-7; D call uncertain. The V gene lost 6 bases and the J gene lost 0 bases, with 13 bases spanning the gap. This CDR3 is 14 amino acids long. Germline V gene sequence: CDR1 SGHNT, CDR2 YYREEE (reference sequence). The CDR3 region is CASKVGGSSYEQYF. CDR3 in DNA: TGTGCCAGCAAAGTCGGCGGTAGCTCCTACGAGCAGTACTTC.

This chain uses TRBV7-2 with TRBJ2-7; 14 positions agree with TRBD2. V dropped 5 bases and J dropped 5; count of bases not matched to a gene: 8. CDR3 length: 16 residues. Germline-derived CDR1 and CDR2 are SGHTA and FQGNSA. This CDR3 reads CASSPPGLAGGNEQYF. The CDR3 DNA is TGTGCCAGCAGCCCGCCCGGACTAGCGGGGGGCAACGAGCAGTACTTC.

The sample holds many counts of this clonotype. This chain connects TRBV20-1 to TRBJ2-1; D tentatively fits TRBD1 or TRBD2 (6 bases each). CDR3 length: 12 residues. The V gene lost 1 base and the J gene lost 10 bases, with 11 bases spanning the gap. The germline V gene has CDR1 DFQATT and CDR2 SNEGSKA (reference sequence). This CDR3 is CSARVPGAEQFF. In DNA, the CDR3 is TGCAGTGCTAGAGTCCCGGGGGCGGAGCAGTTCTTC.

The genes are TRBV12-3 or TRBV12-4 and TRBJ2-2; D gene unclear. The CDR3 is 14 amino acids. Trimming removed 2 bases at V and 4 bases at J, with 8 bases between. The CDR3 region is CASSLPHTTGELFF. CDR3 sequence (DNA): TGTGCCAGCAGTTTACCGCATACCACCGGGGAGCTGTTTTTT.

This clonotype was observed a handful of times. The V call is TRBV28, the J call TRBJ2-3; possibly TRBD1 or TRBD2 for D (5 bases each). This CDR3 is built from 16 residues. Germline CDR1 reads MDHEN; CDR2 reads SYDVKM. The ends were cut back, 6 bases at V and 2 bases at J, with 18 bases in the middle. In nucleotides, the CDR3 is TGTGCCAGCAGCCCACTCCCCATGGGGGTCACAGATACGCAGTATTTT. Translating it yields CASSPLPMGVTDTQYF.

In DNA form, the CDR3 reads TGTGCTAGTGCCCCGAAGGAGGGGGCGGGAGATACGCAGTATTTT. This sequence encodes CASAPKEGAGDTQYF. The J gene is TRBJ2-3, the V gene TRBV12-5; D perhaps matches TRBD1 (7 bases). Trimming cost V 7 bases and J 5 bases, with 19 bases left between them. Germline CDR1 is LGHNT and CDR2 is FRNRAP. The length of the CDR3 is 15 residues.

This clonotype was observed at least ten times. This sequence joins TRBV12-3 or TRBV12-4 and TRBJ1-1; D gene uncertain. Trimming removed 0 bases from V and 2 bases from J, with 7 bases in between. The CDR3 consists of 14 residues. Here the CDR3 reads CASSLAGHNTEAFF. CDR3 sequence (DNA): TGTGCCAGCAGTTTAGCAGGGCATAACACTGAAGCTTTCTTT.

This clonotype showed up many times. The genes are TRBV4-3 and TRBJ2-3; D remains unclear. The CDR3 spans 16 residues. Germline V gives CDR1 LGHNA, CDR2 YSLEER. With 1 base removed from V and 0 bases from J, the gap between germline ends came to 11 bases. The CDR3 sequence is CASSQGFESSTDTQYF. CDR3 coding DNA: TGCGCCAGCAGCCAAGGTTTCGAGTCTAGCACAGATACGCAGTATTTT.

J is TRBJ2-7 and V is TRBV10-3, with TRBD1 identical over 8 bases. In germline, CDR1 is ENHRY, CDR2 SYGVKD. J lost 5 bases, V lost 5 bases, and 5 bases had no gene match. The length of the CDR3 is 13 residues. As DNA, the CDR3 is TGTGCCATCAGTTGGACAGGGAGAGACGAGCAGTACTTC. It yields the protein CAISWTGRDEQYF.

This clonotype was counted ten times or more. The V gene is TRBV5-1, the J gene TRBJ2-4; D remains unclear. In germline, CDR1 is SGHRS, CDR2 YFSETQ. The V end lost 0 bases, the J end lost 1 base, and 5 bases lay between the germline ends. This CDR3 has 14 amino acids. The CDR3 nucleotides read TGCGCCAGCAGCTTGGATACCGCCAAAAACATTCAGTACTTC. Protein product: CASSLDTAKNIQYF. Together with reference TRBV5-1 and TRBJ2-4, the CDR3 gives the full variable domain: KAGVTQTPRYLIKTRGQQVTLSCSPISGHRSVSWYQQTPGQGLQFLFEYFSETQRNKGNFPGRFSGRQFSNSRSEMNVSTLELGDSALYLCASSLDTAKNIQYFGAGTRLSVL.

J is TRBJ1-1 and V is TRBV18; TRBD1 is a possible D gene (6 bases). The CDR3 sequence is 16 residues long. The V and J ends lost 3 bases and 1 base respectively, with 15 bases between them. Germline V gene sequence: CDR1 KGHSH, CDR2 LQKENI. In DNA, the CDR3 is TGTGCCAGCTCACCGCCGGTGGGCAGGGGGAACACTGAAGCTTTCTTT. Encoded protein: CASSPPVGRGNTEAFF.

This clonotype was recorded a few times. The rearrangement uses TRBV20-1 and TRBJ2-3; 10 positions agree with TRBD2. The CDR3 contains 16 residues. V was pared by 6 bases and J by 3 bases, with 12 bases of the junction left unmatched. Germline V gives CDR1 DFQATT, CDR2 SNEGSKA (reference sequence). CDR3 protein: CSAPRAGGPGTDTQYF. The CDR3 DNA is TGCAGTGCCCCCAGAGCGGGGGGGCCGGGGACAGATACGCAGTATTTT.

Points on this clonotype: This sequence may be a read error, since a much larger clone differs from it by one base. This chain links TRBV18 with TRBJ1-5; TRBD1 aligns across 7 bases. CDR3 length equals 17 residues. Germline V lookup: CDR1 KGHSH, CDR2 LQKENI. This chain's CDR3 is CASSPREAGGNNQPQLF. In DNA form, the CDR3 reads TGTGCCAGCTCACCTAGAGAAGCAGGGGGAAACAATCAGCCCCAGCTTTTT.

V usage is TRBV7-2 and J usage is TRBJ2-7, with 7 nucleotides matching TRBD2. This CDR3 is built from 12 residues. CDR1 SGHTA and CDR2 FQGNSA come from the germline V gene. The J segment lost 6 bases and the V segment lost 2 bases, leaving 1 base of the junction unmatched. CDR3 nucleotide sequence: TGTGCCAGCAGCTTAACTAGCGTCGAGCAGTACTTC. Its protein product is CASSLTSVEQYF.

The sample holds a few counts of this clonotype. V and J are TRBV6-5 and TRBJ1-4; 8 positions match TRBD1. V trimming: 0 bases; J trimming: 8 bases; junction bases outside the gene matches: 5. Germline CDR1 and CDR2: MNHEY and SVGAGI. This CDR3 has 15 amino acids. CDR3 bases: TGTGCCAGCAGTTACTCCGGGACAGGTCGAGAAAAACTGTTTTTT. Residues: CASSYSGTGREKLFF.